This TCR beta chain is drawn from a study of T-cell memory formation after mild COVID-19 (TCRdb year 2021). About the full investigation: TCR sequence clusters from the two donors were largely donor specific. Two young, previously healthy adult volunteers, one female and one male, were included in the cohort. T-cell clones expanding and contracting after mild COVID-19 in two donors were tracked by longitudinal TCRalpha and TCRbeta repertoire sequencing.

This clonotype was observed a handful of times. The target of this receptor is not known. No much larger clone is present one base from it, and per-base qualities are unavailable. Here is what the overall study found, with its caveats: Balanced CD4/CD8 phenotypes were observed for clones contracting from day 15 to 85, whereas a bias towards CD4+ was observed for a second wave of clones expanding from day 15 to 37. Some responding clones were detected in pre-infection memory, which suggested that pre-existing cross-reactive memory T cells had joined the SARS-CoV-2 response. Whether the second-wave clones peaking on day 37 were SARS-CoV-2 specific was not confirmed. Only a couple of mild cases were covered by the study, and larger cohorts that include severe cases with pre-infection samples were considered necessary. Contracting CD4+ clones turned up mainly in the CM and EM memory subsets, whereas EMRA was where CD8+ clones were enriched.

There are 15 amino acids in the CDR3, from cysteine to valine inclusive. Only the CDR3 part of the read is kept: 45 bases, read in frame from the first base. CDR1 and CDR2 were assigned from the germline V gene as MNHEY and SVGEGT. The germline ends are 20 bases apart after V is trimmed by 5 bases and J by 6 bases. Data came from an Illumina NovaSeq 6000. TCRalpha and TCRbeta cDNA libraries were constructed by 5'RACE with constant-segment primers, with sample barcodes and unique molecular identifiers being introduced. RNA was extracted from every sample with Trizol reagent. Libraries were amplified in two PCR steps, with a second sample barcode and Illumina TruSeq adapters added in the second step. Libraries were sequenced on an Illumina NovaSeq with 2 x 150 bp paired-end reads. The original pipeline was this. Reads were demultiplexed and collapsed into UMI-guided consensus sequences with migec v1.2.7. With mixcr v2.1.11, UMI consensuses were aligned to TRA and TRB V and J templates and assembled into clonotypes. A clonotype was counted as expanded or contracted only when both edgeR and NoisET called the clonotype significant, with the noise models trained on biological replicates. edgeR calls used a false discovery rate-adjusted p below 0.01 and a log2 fold-change threshold of 1. As an exploratory analysis of dynamics, PCA with hierarchical clustering was applied to max-normalized trajectories of the 1000 most abundant clonotypes. Each responding clone was given a CD4 or CD8 phenotype based on the CD4+ and CD8+ repertoires, which had been sequenced separately. TCRdb applied fastp at Q25 and MiXCR to the public reads, then kept only in-frame beta chains. CDR3 protein sequences are deduplicated, and each keeps its most common genes and DNA. These V and J calls derive from TCRdb rather than the authors' analysis. Present in this sample are about 270,000 distinct CDR3 sequences, 16% of which were seen just once. In total, the top ten clones hold around 23% of the sample.

PBMCs were isolated by Ficoll-Paque density gradient centrifugation. This chain is built from TRBV6-2 or TRBV6-3 and TRBJ2-7, with the D assignment possibly TRBD1 or TRBD2, given 5 matching bases for each. Material for sequencing was PBMCs or a T cell subset sorted from them (not recorded which). This receptor was identified in a man aged 18-30 years who had mild COVID-19 (a few samples of this study predate the infection). The sample titles of this study are shuffled in the database, so cell type and time point are left out; the donor was told from shared clones. CDR3 protein: CASSDIQGSGSEQYV. The DNA sequence is TGTGCCAGCAGTGACATCCAGGGTTCTGGGAGCGAGCAGTACGTC.